Following are 6 T cell receptor beta chains from one sample sequenced in a study of shared clonotypes between healthy human individuals. The protocol was immunoSEQ multiplex PCR, while the TCRdb copy is restricted to in-frame clones and leaves out a portion. Counted here are about 980,000 clones, about 80% occurring once; the ten biggest clones make up approximately 1.5%. Sequenced: memory CD4+ T cells sorted from blood. Subset reported: CD45RA-negative fraction. These receptors all stem from a man younger than 35 in good health.

This chain links TRBV11-3 with TRBJ2-7; D not resolved. V lost 5 bases and J 4 bases, leaving 21 bases between the germline ends. The CDR3 has 16 residues. Germline-derived CDR1 and CDR2 are SGHNT and YENEEA. The CDR3 sequence is CASSVRDSAPNYEQYF. The CDR3 nucleotides read TGTGCCAGCAGCGTACGAGACTCAGCGCCTAATTACGAGCAGTACTTC. Combining the CDR3 with reference TRBV11-3 and TRBJ2-7 gives the whole variable domain EAGVVQSPRYKIIEKKQPVAFWCNPISGHNTLYWYLQNLGQGPELLIRYENEEAVDDSQLPKDRFSAERLKGVDSTLKIQPAELGDSAVYLCASSVRDSAPNYEQYFGPGTRLTVT.

The rearrangement uses TRBV6-1 and TRBJ1-1; D unclear. The V and J ends lost 7 bases and 6 bases respectively, with 21 bases between them. The CDR3 contains 15 residues. Germline V CDR1 and CDR2: MNHNS, SASEGT. CDR3 nucleotides: TGTGCCAGCACCATCTTAGTCAGTGTTTACTCTGAAGCTTTCTTT. The encoded protein is CASTILVSVYSEAFF.

Concerning this clone: The same CDR3 also results from other DNA sequences found in this sample. The chain uses TRBV14 and TRBJ1-6, with 10 nucleotides matching TRBD1. This CDR3 is built from 15 residues. V lost 1 base and J lost 6; bases outside the gene matches: 0. Germline CDR1 reads SGHDN; CDR2 reads FVKESK. CDR3 in amino acids: CASSQGQGANSPLHF. DNA of the CDR3: TGTGCCAGCAGCCAAGGACAGGGGGCTAATTCACCCCTCCACTTT.

V and J are TRBV6-4 and TRBJ1-2; 7 bases line up with TRBD1. Germline-derived CDR1 and CDR2 are MRHNA and SNTAGT. J lost 4 bases, V lost 1 base, and 6 bases had no gene match. CDR3 length: 15 amino acids. In DNA, the CDR3 is TGTGCCAGCAGTGACTGGGACAGAAACGCCTATGGCTACACCTTC. Its translation: CASSDWDRNAYGYTF.

The CDR3 DNA is TGTGCCAGCAATCCCGGGACTAGAGGAAGCCCCCCGTTCTTC. Translated, it gives CASNPGTRGSPPFF. This sequence joins TRBV6-5 and TRBJ2-1; TRBD2 matches at 8 bases. With V trimmed by 7 bases and J by 15 bases, 17 bases remained unmatched. The CDR3 sequence is 14 residues long. Germline values: CDR1 MNHEY, CDR2 SVGAGI.

V and J are TRBV10-3 and TRBJ1-1, with D uncertain. Germline loops: CDR1 ENHRY, CDR2 SYGVKD. Trimming took 6 bases from V and 2 from J, leaving 10 bases between them. There are 13 residues in the CDR3. Here the CDR3 reads CAIRGRINTEAFF. CDR3 sequence (DNA): TGTGCCATCAGGGGCCGGATAAACACTGAAGCTTTCTTT.